The TCR beta chain described here comes from a study of OX40 agonist ivuxolimab in advanced cancers. The wider study: Ivuxolimab, an agonist antibody against OX40 (CD134), was given to patients. Patients got intravenous ivuxolimab at 0.01 to 10 mg/kg every 2 weeks.

This table comes from immunoSEQ multiplex PCR, and its TCRdb copy is limited to in-frame clones, with some not included. The sample lists approximately 60,000 clones; over 60% were seen once. The receptor was derived from an adult with an advanced solid tumor such as melanoma, head and neck, liver or kidney cancer. Sequencing used CD4+ or CD8+ T cells sorted from blood, obtained in a trial of the OX40 agonist ivuxolimab.

CDR3 loop: CSVVFPGFRDFSQETQYF. As DNA, the CDR3 is TGCAGCGTTGTATTCCCGGGTTTTCGGGACTTTTCCCAAGAGACCCAGTACTTC. V gene TRBV29-1 combines with J gene TRBJ2-5, with D tentatively TRBD2 (6 bases). Germline lookup yields CDR1 SQVTM and CDR2 ANQGSEA. Trimming removed 4 bases from V and 1 base from J, with 25 bases in between. This CDR3 is 18 amino acids long.